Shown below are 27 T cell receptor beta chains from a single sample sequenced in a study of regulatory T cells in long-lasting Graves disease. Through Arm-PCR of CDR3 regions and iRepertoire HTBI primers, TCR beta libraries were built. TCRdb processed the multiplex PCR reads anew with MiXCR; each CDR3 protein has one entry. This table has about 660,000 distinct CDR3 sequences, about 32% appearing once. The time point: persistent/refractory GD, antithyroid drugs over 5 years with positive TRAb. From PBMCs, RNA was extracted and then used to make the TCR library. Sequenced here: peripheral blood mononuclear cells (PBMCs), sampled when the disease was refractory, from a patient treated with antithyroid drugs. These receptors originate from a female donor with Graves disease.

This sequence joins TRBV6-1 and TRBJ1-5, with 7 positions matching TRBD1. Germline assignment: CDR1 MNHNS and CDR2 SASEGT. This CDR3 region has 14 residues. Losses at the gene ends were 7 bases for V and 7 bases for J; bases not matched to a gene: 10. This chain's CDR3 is CASKKTGIGQPQHF. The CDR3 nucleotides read TGTGCCAGCAAAAAGACAGGGATCGGGCAGCCCCAGCATTTT.

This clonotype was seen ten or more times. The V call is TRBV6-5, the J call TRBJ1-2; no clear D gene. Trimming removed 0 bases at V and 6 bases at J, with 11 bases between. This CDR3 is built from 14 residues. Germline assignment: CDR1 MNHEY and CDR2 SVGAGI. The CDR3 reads CASSYSTSPHGYTF. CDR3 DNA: TGTGCCAGCAGTTACTCGACCTCCCCACATGGCTACACCTTC.

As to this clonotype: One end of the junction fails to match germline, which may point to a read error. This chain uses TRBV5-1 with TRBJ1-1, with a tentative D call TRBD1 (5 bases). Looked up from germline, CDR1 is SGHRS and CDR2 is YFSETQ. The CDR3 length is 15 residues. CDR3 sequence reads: CASSLEQGVNPEAFF. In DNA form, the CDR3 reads TGCGCCAGCAGCTTGGAGCAGGGAGTGAACCCTGAAGCTTTCTTT.

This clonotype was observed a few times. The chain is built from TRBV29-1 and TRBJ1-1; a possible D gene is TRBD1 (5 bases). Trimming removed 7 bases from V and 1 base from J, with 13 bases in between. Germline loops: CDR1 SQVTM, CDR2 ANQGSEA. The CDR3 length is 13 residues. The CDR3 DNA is TGCAGCGCCAGATACGGACAGAACACTGAAGCTTTCTTT. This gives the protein CSARYGQNTEAFF. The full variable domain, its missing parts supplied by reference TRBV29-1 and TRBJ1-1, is SAVISQKPSRDICQRGTSLTIQCQVDSQVTMMFWYRQQPGQSLTLIATANQGSEATYESGFVIDKFPISRPNLTFSTLTVSNMSPEDSSIYLCSARYGQNTEAFFGQGTRLTVV.

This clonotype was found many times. The CDR3 nucleotides read TGTGCCAGCAGTTTATTCCAGAACACTGAAGCTTTCTTT. Its translation: CASSLFQNTEAFF. The genes are TRBV7-3 and TRBJ1-1; D uncertain. The CDR3 has 13 residues. Trimming shortened V by 6 bases and J by 1 base, and 9 bases separated the two germline ends. Germline V CDR1 and CDR2: SGHTA, FQGTGA.

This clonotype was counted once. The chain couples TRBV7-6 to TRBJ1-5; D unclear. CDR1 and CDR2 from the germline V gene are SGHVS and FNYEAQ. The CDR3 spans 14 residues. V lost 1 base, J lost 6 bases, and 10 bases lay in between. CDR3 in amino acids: CASSLVPLVQPQHF. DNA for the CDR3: TGTGCCAGCAGCTTAGTGCCGTTGGTTCAGCCCCAGCATTTT.

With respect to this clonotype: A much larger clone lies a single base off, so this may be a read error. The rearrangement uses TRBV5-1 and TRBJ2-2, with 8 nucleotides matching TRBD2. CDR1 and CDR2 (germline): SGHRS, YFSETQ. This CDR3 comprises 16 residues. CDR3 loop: CASSLVLAANTEELFF. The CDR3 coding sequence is TGCGCCAGCAGCTTGGTACTAGCGGCGAACACCGAGGAGCTGTTTTTT.

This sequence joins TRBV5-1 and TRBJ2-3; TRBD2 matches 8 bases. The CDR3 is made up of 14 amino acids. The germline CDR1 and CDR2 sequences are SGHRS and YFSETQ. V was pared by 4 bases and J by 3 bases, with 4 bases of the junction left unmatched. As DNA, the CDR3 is TGCGCCAGCAGCCGTTCTAGCGGGACAGATACGCAGTATTTT. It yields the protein CASSRSSGTDTQYF.

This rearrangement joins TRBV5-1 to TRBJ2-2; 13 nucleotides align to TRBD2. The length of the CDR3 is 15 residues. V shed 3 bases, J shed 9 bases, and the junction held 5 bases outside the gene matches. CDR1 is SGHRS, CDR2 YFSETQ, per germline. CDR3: CASSSPGLAGRELFF. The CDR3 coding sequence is TGCGCCAGCAGCTCGCCGGGACTAGCGGGAAGGGAGCTGTTTTTT.

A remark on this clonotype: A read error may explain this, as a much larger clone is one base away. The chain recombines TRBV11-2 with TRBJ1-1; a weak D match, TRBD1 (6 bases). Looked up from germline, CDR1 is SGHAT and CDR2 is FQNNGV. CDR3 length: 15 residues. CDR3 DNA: TGTGCCAGCAGCGGGGGGACAATTCAGAGGACTGAAGTTTTCTTT. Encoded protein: CASSGGTIQRTEVFF.

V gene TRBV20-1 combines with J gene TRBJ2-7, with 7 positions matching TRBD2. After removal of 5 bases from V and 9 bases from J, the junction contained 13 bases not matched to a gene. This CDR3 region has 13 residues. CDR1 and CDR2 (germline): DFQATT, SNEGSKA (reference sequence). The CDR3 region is CSAPTSVAGGQYF. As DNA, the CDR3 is TGCAGTGCTCCAACTAGCGTTGCCGGCGGGCAGTACTTC.

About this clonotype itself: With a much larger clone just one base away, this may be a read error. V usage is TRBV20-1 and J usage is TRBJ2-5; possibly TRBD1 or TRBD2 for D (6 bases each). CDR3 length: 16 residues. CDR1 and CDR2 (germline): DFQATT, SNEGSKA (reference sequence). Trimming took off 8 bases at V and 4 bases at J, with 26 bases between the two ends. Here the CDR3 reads CSTTKGGLAWGETQYF. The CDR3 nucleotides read TGCAGTACTACAAAGGGGGGACTTGCGTGGGGAGAGACCCAGTACTTC.

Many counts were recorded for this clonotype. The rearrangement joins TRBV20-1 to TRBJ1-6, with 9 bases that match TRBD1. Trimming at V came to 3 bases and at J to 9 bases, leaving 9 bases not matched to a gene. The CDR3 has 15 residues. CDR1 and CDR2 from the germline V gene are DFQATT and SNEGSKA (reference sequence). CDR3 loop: CSARTDRGERSPLHF. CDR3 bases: TGCAGTGCTAGGACGGACAGGGGAGAGCGTTCACCCCTCCACTTT.

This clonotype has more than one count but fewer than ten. CDR3 sequence (DNA): TGTGCCACCAGTGACCTGGACAGCCATGAAGCTTTCTTT. Residues: CATSDLDSHEAFF. This rearrangement joins TRBV24-1 to TRBJ1-1; perhaps TRBD1 as D (6 bases). Per germline, CDR1 KGHDR and CDR2 SFDVKD. The CDR3 covers 13 residues. The germline V and J ends were trimmed by 4 bases and 7 bases, with 12 bases remaining between them.

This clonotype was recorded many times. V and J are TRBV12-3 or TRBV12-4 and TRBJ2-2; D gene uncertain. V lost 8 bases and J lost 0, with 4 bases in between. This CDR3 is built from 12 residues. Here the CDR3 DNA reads TGTGCCAGCCGGCCGAACACCGGGGAGCTGTTTTTT. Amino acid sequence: CASRPNTGELFF.

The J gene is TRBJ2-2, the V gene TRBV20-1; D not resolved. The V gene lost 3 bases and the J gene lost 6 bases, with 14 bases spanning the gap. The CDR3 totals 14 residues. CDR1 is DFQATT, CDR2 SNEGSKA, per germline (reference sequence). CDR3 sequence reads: CSARPSPSAGELFF. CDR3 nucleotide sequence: TGCAGTGCTAGGCCCAGCCCATCCGCCGGGGAGCTGTTTTTT.

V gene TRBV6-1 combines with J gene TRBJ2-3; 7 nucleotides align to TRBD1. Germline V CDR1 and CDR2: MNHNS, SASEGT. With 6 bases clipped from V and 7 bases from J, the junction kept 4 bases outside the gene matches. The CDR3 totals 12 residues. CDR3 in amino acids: CASRGDSNTQYF. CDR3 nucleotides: TGTGCCAGCAGAGGGGACAGCAATACGCAGTATTTT.

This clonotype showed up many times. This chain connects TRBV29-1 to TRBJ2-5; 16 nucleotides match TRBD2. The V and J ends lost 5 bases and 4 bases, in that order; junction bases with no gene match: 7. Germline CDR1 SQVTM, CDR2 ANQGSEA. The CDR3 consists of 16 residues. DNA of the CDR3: TGCAGCGTTCAACCGGGACTAGCGGGAGGGGGAGAGACCCAGTACTTC. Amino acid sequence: CSVQPGLAGGGETQYF.

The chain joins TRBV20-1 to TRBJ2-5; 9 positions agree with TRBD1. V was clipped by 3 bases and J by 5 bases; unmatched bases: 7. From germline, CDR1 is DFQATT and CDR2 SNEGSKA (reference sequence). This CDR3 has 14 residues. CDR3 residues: CSASHRGRRETQYF. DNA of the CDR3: TGCAGTGCTAGTCACAGGGGGCGTCGGGAGACCCAGTACTTC.

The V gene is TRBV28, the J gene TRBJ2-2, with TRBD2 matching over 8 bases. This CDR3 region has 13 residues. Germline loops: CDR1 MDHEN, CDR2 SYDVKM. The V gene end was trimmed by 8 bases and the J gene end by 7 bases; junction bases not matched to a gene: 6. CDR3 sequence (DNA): TGTGCCAGCCTCCCCGGGAGGGTCGGGGAGCTGTTTTTT. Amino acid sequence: CASLPGRVGELFF.

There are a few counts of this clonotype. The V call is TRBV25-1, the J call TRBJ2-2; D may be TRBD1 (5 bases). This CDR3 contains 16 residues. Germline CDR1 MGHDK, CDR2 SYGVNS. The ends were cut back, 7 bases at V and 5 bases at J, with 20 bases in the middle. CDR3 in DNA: TGTGCCAGCACCAAGTCGGACATTTGGTCGACCGGGGAGCTGTTTTTT. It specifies CASTKSDIWSTGELFF.

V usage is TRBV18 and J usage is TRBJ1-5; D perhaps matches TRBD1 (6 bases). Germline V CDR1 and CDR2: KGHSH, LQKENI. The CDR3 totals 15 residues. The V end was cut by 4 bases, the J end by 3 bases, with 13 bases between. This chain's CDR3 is CASSQDGTYNQPQHF. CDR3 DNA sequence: TGTGCCAGCTCACAGGACGGGACATACAATCAGCCCCAGCATTTT. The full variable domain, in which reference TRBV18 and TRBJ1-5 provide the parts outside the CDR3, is NAGVMQNPRHLVRRRGQEARLRCSPMKGHSHVYWYRQLPEEGLKFMVYLQKENIIDESGMPKERFSAEFPKEGPSILRIQQVVRGDSAAYFCASSQDGTYNQPQHFGDGTRLSIL.

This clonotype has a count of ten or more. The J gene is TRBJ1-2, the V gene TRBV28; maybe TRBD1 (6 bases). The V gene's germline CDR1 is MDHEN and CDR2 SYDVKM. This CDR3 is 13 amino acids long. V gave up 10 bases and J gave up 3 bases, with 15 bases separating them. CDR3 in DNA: TGTGCCACCTCGAGGGACACTGACTATGGCTACACCTTC. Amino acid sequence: CATSRDTDYGYTF.

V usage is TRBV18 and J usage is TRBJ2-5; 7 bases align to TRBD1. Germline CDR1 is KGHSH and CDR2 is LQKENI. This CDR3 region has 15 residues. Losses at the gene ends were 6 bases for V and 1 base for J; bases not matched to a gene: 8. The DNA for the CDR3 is TGTGCCAGCTCTACGACAGGGAAGGGCCAAGAGACCCAGTACTTC. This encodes CASSTTGKGQETQYF.

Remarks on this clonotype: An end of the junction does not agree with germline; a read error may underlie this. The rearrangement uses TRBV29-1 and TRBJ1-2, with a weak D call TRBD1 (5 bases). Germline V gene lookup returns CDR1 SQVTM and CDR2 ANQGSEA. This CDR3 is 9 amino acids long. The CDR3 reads CSVPGPNPF. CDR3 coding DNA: TGCAGCGTACCGGGACCTAACCCCTTC.

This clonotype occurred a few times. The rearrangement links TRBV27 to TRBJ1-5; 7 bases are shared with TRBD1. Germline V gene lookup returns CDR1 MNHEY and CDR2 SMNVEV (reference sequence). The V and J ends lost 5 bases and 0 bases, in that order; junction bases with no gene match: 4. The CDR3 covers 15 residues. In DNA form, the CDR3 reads TGTGCCAGCAGTCAAGGGGGCTTTAGCAATCAGCCCCAGCATTTT. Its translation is CASSQGGFSNQPQHF.

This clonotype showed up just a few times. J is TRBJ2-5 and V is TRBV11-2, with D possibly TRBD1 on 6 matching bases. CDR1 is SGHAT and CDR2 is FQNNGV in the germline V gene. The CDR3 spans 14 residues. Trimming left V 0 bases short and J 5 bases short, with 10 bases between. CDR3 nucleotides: TGTGCCAGCAGCTTAGATCACCAGGGGGAGACCCAGTACTTC. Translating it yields CASSLDHQGETQYF.